This record covers a single T cell receptor (beta chain). These data originate in a study of blood T cell repertoires in COVID-19. CDR1 and CDR2 (germline): LGHDT, YNNKEL (reference sequence). V was clipped by 1 base and J by 4 bases, with 7 bases between them. The CDR3 extends over 13 amino acids. TCRdb's table, derived via immunoSEQ multiplex PCR, lists solely in-frame clones and lacks some. The profile shows about 310,000 clones, approximately 89% of them singletons. Sample: PBMCs or T cells enriched from blood (not recorded which). The rearrangement joins TRBV3-1 (or the pseudogene TRBV3-2) to TRBJ2-5; possibly TRBD2 for D (6 bases). This receptor was taken from a woman in her thirties or forties who had recovered from COVID-19. CDR3 DNA: TGTGCCAGCAGCCAAGGGGGAGGAGAGACCCAGTACTTC. This codes for CASSQGGGETQYF.